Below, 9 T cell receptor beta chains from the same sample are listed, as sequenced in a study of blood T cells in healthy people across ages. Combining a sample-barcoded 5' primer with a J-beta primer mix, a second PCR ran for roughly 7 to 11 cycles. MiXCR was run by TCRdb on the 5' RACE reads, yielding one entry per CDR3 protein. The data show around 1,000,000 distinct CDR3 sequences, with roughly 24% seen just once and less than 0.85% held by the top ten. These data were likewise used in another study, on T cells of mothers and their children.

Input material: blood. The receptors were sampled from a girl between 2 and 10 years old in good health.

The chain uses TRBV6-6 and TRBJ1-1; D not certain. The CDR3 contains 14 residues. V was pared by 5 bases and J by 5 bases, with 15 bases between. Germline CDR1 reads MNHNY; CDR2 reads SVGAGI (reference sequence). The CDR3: CASSQEPGRTEAFF. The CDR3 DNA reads TGTGCCAGCAGTCAGGAACCGGGAAGGACTGAAGCTTTCTTT.

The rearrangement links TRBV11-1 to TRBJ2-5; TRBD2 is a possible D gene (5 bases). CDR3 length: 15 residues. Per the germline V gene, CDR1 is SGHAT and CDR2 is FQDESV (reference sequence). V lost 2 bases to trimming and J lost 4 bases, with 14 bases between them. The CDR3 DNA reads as TGTGCCAGCAGCTTAACTCAACTGGGAGCAGAGACCCAGTACTTC. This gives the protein CASSLTQLGAETQYF.

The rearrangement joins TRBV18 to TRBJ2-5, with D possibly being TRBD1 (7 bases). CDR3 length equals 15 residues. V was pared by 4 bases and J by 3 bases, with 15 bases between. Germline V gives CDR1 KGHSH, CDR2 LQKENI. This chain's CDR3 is CASSRLRGTEETQYF. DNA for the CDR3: TGTGCCAGCTCACGATTGCGCGGGACAGAAGAGACCCAGTACTTC. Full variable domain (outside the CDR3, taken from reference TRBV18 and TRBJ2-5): NAGVMQNPRHLVRRRGQEARLRCSPMKGHSHVYWYRQLPEEGLKFMVYLQKENIIDESGMPKERFSAEFPKEGPSILRIQQVVRGDSAAYFCASSRLRGTEETQYFGPGTRLLVL.

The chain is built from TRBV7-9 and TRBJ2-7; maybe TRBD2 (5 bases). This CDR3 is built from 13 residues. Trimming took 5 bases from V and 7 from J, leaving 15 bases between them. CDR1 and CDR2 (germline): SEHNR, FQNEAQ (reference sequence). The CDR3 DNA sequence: TGTGCCAGCAGCCACGGGCCTCGAGGGGAGCAGTACTTC. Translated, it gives CASSHGPRGEQYF.

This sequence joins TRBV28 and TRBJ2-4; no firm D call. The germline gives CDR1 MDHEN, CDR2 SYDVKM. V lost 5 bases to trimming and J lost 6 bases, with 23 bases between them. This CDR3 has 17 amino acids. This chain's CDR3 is CASSGSGSPMEGNIQYF. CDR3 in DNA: TGTGCCAGCAGTGGTTCGGGCAGTCCTATGGAAGGAAACATTCAGTACTTC.

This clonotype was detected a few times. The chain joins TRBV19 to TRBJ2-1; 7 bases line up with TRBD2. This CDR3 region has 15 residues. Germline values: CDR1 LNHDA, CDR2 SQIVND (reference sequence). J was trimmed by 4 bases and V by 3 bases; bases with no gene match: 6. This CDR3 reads CASSIGGRAYNEQFF. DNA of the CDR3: TGTGCCAGTAGTATCGGCGGGAGAGCTTACAATGAGCAGTTCTTC. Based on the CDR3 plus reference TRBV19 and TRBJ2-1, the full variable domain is DGGITQSPKYLFRKEGQNVTLSCEQNLNHDAMYWYRQDPGQGLRLIYYSQIVNDFQKGDIAEGYSVSREKKESFPLTVTSAQKNPTAFYLCASSIGGRAYNEQFFGPGTRLTVL.

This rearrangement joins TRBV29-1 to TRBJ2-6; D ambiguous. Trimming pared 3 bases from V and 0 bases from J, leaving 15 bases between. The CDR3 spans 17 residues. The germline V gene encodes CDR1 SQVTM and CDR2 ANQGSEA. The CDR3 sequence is CSVELWARSSGANVLTF. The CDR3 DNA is TGCAGCGTTGAGTTGTGGGCCAGAAGCTCTGGGGCCAACGTCCTGACTTTC.

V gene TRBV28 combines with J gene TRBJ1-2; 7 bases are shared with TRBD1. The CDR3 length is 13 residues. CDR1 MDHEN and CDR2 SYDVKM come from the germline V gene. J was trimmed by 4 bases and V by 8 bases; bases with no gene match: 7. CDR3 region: CASLGQIFYGYTF. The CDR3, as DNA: TGTGCCAGCTTGGGACAGATCTTCTATGGCTACACCTTC.

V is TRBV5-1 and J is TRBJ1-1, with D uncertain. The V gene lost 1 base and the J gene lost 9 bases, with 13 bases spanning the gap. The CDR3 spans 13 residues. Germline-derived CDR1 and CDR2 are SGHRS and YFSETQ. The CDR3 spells CASSLMASWKAFF. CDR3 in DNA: TGCGCCAGCAGCTTGATGGCAAGTTGGAAAGCTTTCTTT.